This entry concerns a single T cell receptor beta chain. The target antigen is unknown. As originally analysed: A typical sample had 75,000 to 100,000 TCRs, with about 23,224 to 750,000 overall. TCRdb reanalysed the RACE reads using MiXCR and keeps one entry per CDR3 protein. TCRdb, not the authors, supplied the V and J calls. The table lists hundreds of thousands of distinct CDR3 sequences, just under 6.5% of them singletons. Time point given: patch test 2, 6 weeks after DPC sensitization. Specified treatment: therapeutic diphenylcyclopropenone sensitization with weekly scalp DPC. The data belong to a study of human T cells and chemical hapten exposure. Across the study: The scalp of each patient received a weekly diphenylcyclopropenone dose for the full roughly 24-week study. Slight differences in pooled library volume were the main source of varying TCR yields across samples. Study-level results: Alopecia was present in the donors, so their immune response may differ from healthy people's.

Between the trimmed V and J ends, which lost 8 bases and 6 bases, there was a span of 22 bases. The CDR3 consists of 16 residues. Germline lookup yields CDR1 MNHEY and CDR2 SMNVEV (reference sequence). The receptor's source is a woman between 18 and 29 years old with alopecia areata. Some clones in this sample may be carry-over from other donors' samples. The sequencing here drew on whole blood, taken in connection with sensitization to the hapten diphenylcyclopropenone (DPC). The chain combines TRBV27 with TRBJ2-2; D could derive from TRBD1 or TRBD2 (5 bases each). The CDR3 region is CASWRQGRRGPGELFF. CDR3 in DNA: TGTGCCAGCTGGAGGCAGGGCAGGAGAGGTCCCGGGGAGCTGTTTTTT.